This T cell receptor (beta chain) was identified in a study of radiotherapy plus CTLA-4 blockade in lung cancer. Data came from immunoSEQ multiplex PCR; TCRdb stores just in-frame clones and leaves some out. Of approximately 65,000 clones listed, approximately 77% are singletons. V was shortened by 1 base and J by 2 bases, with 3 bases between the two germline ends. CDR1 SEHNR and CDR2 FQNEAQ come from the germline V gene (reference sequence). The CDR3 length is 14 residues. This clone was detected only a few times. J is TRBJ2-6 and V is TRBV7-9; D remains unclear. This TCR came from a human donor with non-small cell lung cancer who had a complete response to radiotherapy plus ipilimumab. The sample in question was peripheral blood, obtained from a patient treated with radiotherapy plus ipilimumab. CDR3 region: CASSLGAGANVLTF. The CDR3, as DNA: TGTGCCAGCAGCTTAGGGGCTGGGGCCAACGTCCTGACTTTC.